This T cell receptor beta chain was profiled in a study of cytomegalovirus exposure and HLA in healthy donors. Findings and limits, study-wide: Altogether, 164 TCR beta chains were recorded as cytomegalovirus-associated. The majority of TCR sequences were rare, yet some public TCRs appeared in many donors. Cytomegalovirus status was reportedly diagnosed by the classifier with high sensitivity and specificity. In vitro confirmation showed three CMV-associated chains to be CMV antigen specific.

Some clones are missing from TCRdb's copy, which holds only in-frame ones; the method was immunoSEQ multiplex PCR. The sample has more than 150,000 clones, more than 75% seen once. As regards this clone: Antigen unknown.

The CDR3 is 14 residues long. V was clipped by 3 bases and J by 2 bases, with 9 bases between them. CDR1 and CDR2 (germline): PRHDT, FYEKMQ (reference sequence). The receptor was isolated from a young man in good health and CMV-seropositive. The sequencing sample was made of PBMCs. This chain joins TRBV13 and TRBJ2-3; TRBD2 is a possible D gene (5 bases). The CDR3 region has the DNA TGTGCCAGCAGCTTGAGGGTCGACACAGATACGCAGTATTTT. It yields the protein CASSLRVDTDTQYF.